The 31 T cell receptor beta chains given below trace back to one sample, sequenced in a study of blood T cells in healthy people across ages. Together with a sample-barcoded 5' primer, a J-beta primer mix was included in a second PCR lasting roughly 6 to 12 cycles. TCRdb reanalysed the 5' RACE reads using MiXCR and keeps one entry per CDR3 protein. The sample lists hundreds of thousands of distinct CDR3 sequences; about 30% were seen once. Sequenced: blood. Source of these receptors: a woman of 80 years or more in good health.

V gene TRBV6-6 combines with J gene TRBJ2-7; 8 bases fit TRBD2. CDR1 is MNHNY, CDR2 SVGAGI, per germline (reference sequence). Losses at the gene ends were 4 bases for V and 2 bases for J; bases not matched to a gene: 7. The CDR3 sequence is 15 residues long. The CDR3 DNA reads as TGTGCCAGCAGTTTCCCCGGGGGGGGTACCTACGAGCAGTACTTC. Its translation is CASSFPGGGTYEQYF.

In its sample, this clonotype was seen many times. This sequence joins TRBV6-6 and TRBJ2-1, with D possibly matching TRBD2 (7 bases). The V and J ends lost 5 bases and 8 bases respectively, with 22 bases between them. The CDR3 spans 16 residues. In germline, CDR1 is MNHNY, CDR2 SVGAGI (reference sequence). CDR3: CASSRGIKLAKDEQFF. In DNA form, the CDR3 reads TGTGCCAGCAGTAGGGGGATTAAACTAGCGAAAGATGAGCAGTTCTTC.

This clonotype was counted ten times or more. The chain combines TRBV11-2 with TRBJ2-5; D remains ambiguous. The CDR3 has 13 amino acids. Between the trimmed V and J ends, which lost 3 bases and 2 bases, there was a span of 7 bases. Germline V gene sequence: CDR1 SGHAT, CDR2 FQNNGV. The CDR3: CASSFGLQETQYF. The CDR3 DNA is TGTGCCAGCAGCTTCGGATTACAAGAGACCCAGTACTTC. The variable domain in full, completed from reference TRBV11-2 and TRBJ2-5, reads EAGVAQSPRYKIIEKRQSVAFWCNPISGHATLYWYQQILGQGPKLLIQFQNNGVVDDSQLPKDRFSAERLKGVDSTLKIQPAKLEDSAVYLCASSFGLQETQYFGPGTRLLVL.

The chain employs TRBV7-8 and TRBJ2-3; the match to TRBD2 covers 8 bases. Germline V gene data show CDR1 as SGHVS and CDR2 as FQNEAQ. The CDR3 is made up of 14 amino acids. The trim removed 5 bases at V and 11 bases at J, leaving 12 bases unmatched. The CDR3 coding sequence is TGTGCCAGCAGCGGCCGGGACGGGGGGGGCCAGCAGTATTTT. Its translation: CASSGRDGGGQQYF.

The chain has TRBV18 and TRBJ1-2, with TRBD1 as a possible D gene (5 bases). In germline, CDR1 is KGHSH, CDR2 LQKENI. Trimming removed 3 bases at V and 10 bases at J, with 12 bases between. CDR3 length: 12 amino acids. The CDR3: CASSPDDRAYTF. DNA for the CDR3: TGTGCCAGCTCACCCGATGACAGAGCCTACACCTTC.

This clonotype was counted at least ten times. This may stem from a read error, because a much larger clone lies one nucleotide away. The chain is built from TRBV29-1 and TRBJ2-7; 8 positions match TRBD2. Judging by the DNA end, TRBJ2-5 fits better; the J call may be wrong. This CDR3 has 14 amino acids. The V gene's germline CDR1 is SQVTM and CDR2 ANQGSEA. The CDR3: CSVEWTSLTRTQYF. The CDR3 nucleotides read TGCAGCGTTGAATGGACTAGCCTAACCAGGACCCAGTACTTC.

At least ten counts were recorded for this clonotype. This rearrangement joins TRBV6-6 to TRBJ2-7, with 7 bases lining up with TRBD1. Per germline, CDR1 MNHNY and CDR2 SVGAGI (reference sequence). This CDR3 has 14 residues. J was trimmed by 1 base and V by 2 bases; bases with no gene match: 2. The CDR3 loop reads CASSYPGQSYEQYF. For the CDR3, the DNA is TGTGCCAGCAGTTACCCGGGACAGTCCTACGAGCAGTACTTC.

The V and J genes are TRBV7-2 and TRBJ2-5; D remains unclear. V was pared by 1 base and J by 4 bases, with 7 bases between. The CDR3 loop spans 13 amino acids. Germline V gene data show CDR1 as SGHTA and CDR2 as FQGNSA. CDR3 amino acids: CASSLGVLETQYF. CDR3 nucleotides: TGTGCCAGCAGCTTAGGAGTCTTAGAGACCCAGTACTTC. Full variable domain (missing parts from reference TRBV7-2 and TRBJ2-5): GAGVSQSPSNKVTEKGKDVELRCDPISGHTALYWYRQSLGQGLEFLIYFQGNSAPDKSGLPSDRFSAERTGGSVSTLTIQRTQQEDSAVYLCASSLGVLETQYFGPGTRLLVL.

As for this clonotype: Being one base from a much bigger clone, this may be a read error. The genes are TRBV12-3 or TRBV12-4 and TRBJ1-2, with D tentatively TRBD1 (6 bases). CDR3 size: 13 residues. Here the CDR3 reads CASRYREYYGDTF. DNA for the CDR3: TGTGCCAGCAGGTACAGGGAATACTATGGCGACACCTTC.

This clonotype was seen many times. The chain couples TRBV5-5 to TRBJ1-1, with D hard to call. The CDR3 totals 14 residues. CDR1 is SGHKS and CDR2 is YYEKEE in the germline V gene (reference sequence). The V gene lost 4 bases and the J gene lost 1 base, with 11 bases spanning the gap. The CDR3 spells CASSILQKNTEAFF. The CDR3 DNA reads TGTGCCAGCAGCATATTACAGAAGAACACTGAAGCTTTCTTT. The full variable domain, in which reference TRBV5-5 and TRBJ1-1 provide the parts outside the CDR3, is DAGVTQSPTHLIKTRGQQVTLRCSPISGHKSVSWYQQVLGQGPQFIFQYYEKEERGRGNFPDRFSARQFPNYSSELNVNALLLGDSALYLCASSILQKNTEAFFGQGTRLTVV.

There are many counts of this clonotype. The chain joins TRBV29-1 to TRBJ1-2; 7 bases fit TRBD1. Germline CDR1 and CDR2: SQVTM and ANQGSEA. The CDR3 extends over 11 amino acids. Germline trimming cut 5 bases from V and 5 bases from J; bases unmatched to any gene: 2. DNA for the CDR3: TGCAGCGTTTCGACAGGGTATGGCTACACCTTC. This encodes CSVSTGYGYTF.

The chain is built from TRBV12-3 or TRBV12-4 and TRBJ2-3, with TRBD2 as a possible D gene (5 bases). V was shortened by 6 bases and J by 2 bases, with 12 bases between the two germline ends. The CDR3 runs 14 residues. The CDR3 here is CASRGRGNTDTQYF. DNA for the CDR3: TGTGCCAGCAGGGGGAGAGGGAACACAGATACGCAGTATTTT.

As regards this clonotype: This may be a read error: a much more frequent sequence differs by one nucleotide. This chain joins TRBV7-8 and TRBJ2-5, with 7 bases aligning to TRBD2. The V segment lost 5 bases and the J segment 11 bases; nucleotides outside the gene matches: 11. This CDR3 is 13 amino acids long. Germline loops: CDR1 SGHVS, CDR2 FQNEAQ. The CDR3 bases are TGTGCCAGCAGCACGGGACTAACTGATGAGCAGTACTTC. It yields the protein CASSTGLTDEQYF.

In regard to this clonotype: The junction departs from germline at one end; a sequencing error may be responsible. The J gene is TRBJ2-7, the V gene TRBV15, with D possibly being TRBD1 (6 bases). The CDR3 covers 19 residues. From germline, CDR1 is LNHNV and CDR2 YYDKDF (reference sequence). CDR3 region: CVTSRVRLHGPGAAYEQYF. CDR3 in DNA: TGTGTCACCAGCAGAGTAAGATTGCACGGACCAGGGGCAGCCTACGAGCAGTACTTC. The whole variable domain, remainder taken from reference TRBV15 and TRBJ2-7, is DAMVIQNPRYQVTQFGKPVTLSCSQTLNHNVMYWYQQKSSQAPKLLFHYYDKDFNNEADTPDNFQSRRPNTSFCFLDIRSPGLGDTAMYLCVTSRVRLHGPGAAYEQYFGPGTRLTVT.

This clonotype came up many times. The CDR3 spells CASSLRDHYNEQFF. CDR3 bases: TGTGCCAGCAGCCTTCGGGACCACTACAATGAGCAGTTCTTC. This chain uses TRBV6-5 with TRBJ2-1; the D call may be TRBD1 or TRBD2 (5 bases each). V was shortened by 6 bases and J by 3 bases, with 12 bases between the two germline ends. This CDR3 spans 14 amino acids. The V gene's germline CDR1 is MNHEY and CDR2 SVGAGI.

The sample holds many counts of this clonotype. The V call is TRBV6-1, the J call TRBJ2-7, with a tentative D call TRBD2 (5 bases). From germline, CDR1 is MNHNS and CDR2 SASEGT. The CDR3 is 12 amino acids. V was shortened by 7 bases and J by 3 bases, with 10 bases between the two germline ends. The CDR3 loop is CASNTGSYEQYF. The CDR3 region has the DNA TGTGCCAGCAACACGGGAAGCTACGAGCAGTACTTC.

This clonotype was seen repeatedly, ten times or more. The chain couples TRBV5-1 to TRBJ1-1; 8 bases match TRBD1. V shed 3 bases, J shed 5 bases, and the junction held 6 bases outside the gene matches. The CDR3 covers 14 residues. The V gene's germline CDR1 is SGHRS and CDR2 YFSETQ. CDR3 amino acids: CASSYGQGWTEAFF. The CDR3 nucleotides read TGCGCCAGCAGCTACGGACAGGGTTGGACTGAAGCTTTCTTT.

In this sample, this clonotype turned up many times. The chain employs TRBV4-1 and TRBJ2-4; D gene ambiguous. V was shortened by 0 bases and J by 0 bases, with 9 bases between the two germline ends. CDR1 is MGHRA and CDR2 is YSYEKL in the germline V gene. CDR3 size: 16 residues. CDR3 sequence: CASSQEGQLAKNIQYF. The DNA of the CDR3 is TGCGCCAGCAGCCAAGAGGGCCAGCTAGCCAAAAACATTCAGTACTTC.

About this clonotype itself: This may be a read error: a much more frequent sequence differs by one nucleotide. V is TRBV18 and J is TRBJ2-1, with a possible D match to TRBD1 (6 bases). Looked up from germline, CDR1 is KGHSH and CDR2 is LQKENI. Trimming shortened V by 8 bases and J by 0 bases, and 17 bases separated the two germline ends. The CDR3 spans 16 residues. Here the CDR3 reads CASTKRTVTSYNEQFF. DNA for the CDR3: TGTGCCAGCACAAAACGGACAGTAACCTCCTACAATGAGCAGTTCTTC.

The gene calls are TRBV7-2 and TRBJ1-1; D is possibly TRBD1 (5 bases). This CDR3 comprises 13 residues. The V and J ends lost 2 bases and 8 bases respectively, with 12 bases between them. Germline CDR1 is SGHTA and CDR2 is FQGNSA. Here the CDR3 reads CASSLSRDDEAFF. The CDR3 DNA reads TGTGCCAGCAGCTTATCAAGGGACGACGAAGCTTTCTTT.

A remark on this clonotype: A much larger clone lies one base from this, so it may be a read error. The rearrangement links TRBV20-1 to TRBJ2-7, with TRBD1 matching 11 bases. Germline assignment: CDR1 DFQATT and CDR2 SNEGSKA (reference sequence). This CDR3 has 15 residues. This CDR3 reads CSATHGTGGGYGQYF. As DNA, the CDR3 is TGCAGTGCTACTCACGGGACAGGGGGGGGCTACGGGCAGTACTTC.

The sample holds a few counts of this clonotype. A much larger clone differs by one base, so this may be a read error. The rearrangement links TRBV6-1 to TRBJ1-6, with 9 bases fitting TRBD1. Germline CDR1 reads MNHNS; CDR2 reads SASEGT. CDR3 length: 14 residues. The CDR3 coding sequence is TGTGCCAGCAGCCGAACAGGGGGCTCGGCACCCCCCCACTTT. It yields the protein CASSRTGGSAPPHF.

The chain recombines TRBV4-2 with TRBJ1-5; D ambiguous. Germline assignment: CDR1 LGHNA and CDR2 YNFKEQ. The V and J ends lost 0 bases and 0 bases respectively, with 15 bases between them. CDR3 size: 18 residues. This chain's CDR3 is CASSQDLAFGFSNQPQHF. CDR3 DNA: TGTGCCAGCAGCCAAGATTTGGCGTTTGGGTTTAGCAATCAGCCCCAGCATTTT.

J is TRBJ2-7 and V is TRBV12-3 or TRBV12-4, with D perhaps TRBD2 (6 bases). The DNA matches TRBJ2-5 better at its end, which makes the J call doubtful. The CDR3 is made up of 18 amino acids. DNA of the CDR3: TGTGCCAGCAGCTCCGCTGGAATTTTATGGGCGGGGCAAGAGACCCAGTACTTC. It translates to CASSSAGILWAGQETQYF.

The sample holds many counts of this clonotype. The CDR3, as DNA: TGTGCCAGCAGCTTTCCAGGGGGCGGGATCTACGAGCAGTACTTC. This codes for CASSFPGGGIYEQYF. V is TRBV5-4 and J is TRBJ2-7; 8 bases line up with TRBD1. J was trimmed by 3 bases and V by 2 bases; bases with no gene match: 7. CDR1 SGHNT and CDR2 YYREEE come from the germline V gene (reference sequence). CDR3 length: 15 amino acids. Filled out from reference TRBV5-4 and TRBJ2-7, the complete variable domain reads ETGVTQSPTHLIKTRGQQVTLRCSSQSGHNTVSWYQQALGQGPQFIFQYYREEENGRGNFPPRFSGLQFPNYSSELNVNALELDDSALYLCASSFPGGGIYEQYFGPGTRLTVT.

The chain uses TRBV15 and TRBJ1-1, with D unclear. Trimming cost V 0 bases and J 0 bases, with 8 bases left between them. The length of the CDR3 is 15 residues. CDR1 LNHNV and CDR2 YYDKDF come from the germline V gene (reference sequence). The CDR3 sequence: CATSRDLVLNTEAFF. In DNA, the CDR3 is TGTGCCACCAGCAGAGATTTAGTCCTGAACACTGAAGCTTTCTTT.

As to this clonotype: It may be a read error: a sequence one base away is much more abundant. V gene TRBV4-3 combines with J gene TRBJ2-5; TRBD1 might be the D (5 bases). The CDR3 runs 14 residues. Germline CDR1 LGHNA, CDR2 YSLEER. V was pared by 3 bases and J by 11 bases, with 19 bases between. The CDR3 sequence: CASSQDTLSNEQYF. The CDR3 DNA reads as TGCGCCAGCAGCCAGGACACTCTTAGCAATGAGCAGTACTTC.

As regards this clonotype: This sequence may be a read error, since a much larger clone differs from it by one base. This sequence joins TRBV6-4 and TRBJ2-3, with D perhaps matching TRBD2 (5 bases). Germline V CDR1 and CDR2: MRHNA, SNTAGT. The CDR3 totals 15 residues. With 6 bases removed from V and 2 bases from J, the gap between germline ends came to 15 bases. This CDR3 reads CASSLASQDTDTQYF. The CDR3 DNA is TGTGCCAGCAGCCTAGCCAGTCAGGACACAGATACGCAGTATTTT.

The chain employs TRBV25-1 and TRBJ1-6; D is ambiguous. Trimming removed 3 bases at V and 0 bases at J, with 3 bases between. This CDR3 comprises 14 residues. The V gene's germline CDR1 is MGHDK and CDR2 SYGVNS. CDR3 in amino acids: CASSDSSYNSPLHF. The CDR3 region has the DNA TGTGCCAGCAGTGACAGCTCCTATAATTCACCCCTCCACTTT. Full variable domain (missing parts from reference TRBV25-1 and TRBJ1-6): EADIYQTPRYLVIGTGKKITLECSQTMGHDKMYWYQQDPGMELHLIHYSYGVNSTEKGDLSSESTVSRIRTEHFPLTLESARPSHTSQYLCASSDSSYNSPLHFGNGTRLTVT.

This clonotype was found many times. The chain links TRBV4-2 to TRBJ1-2; TRBD1 matches 10 bases. V trimming: 4 bases; J trimming: 3 bases; junction bases outside the gene matches: 5. The CDR3 is 15 amino acids. The germline V gene encodes CDR1 LGHNA and CDR2 YNFKEQ. The CDR3: CASSRDGTGDYGYTF. The DNA for the CDR3 is TGTGCCAGCAGCCGAGACGGGACAGGGGACTATGGCTACACCTTC.

The chain joins TRBV10-3 to TRBJ2-1; tentatively, D is TRBD1 (6 bases). V was shortened by 11 bases and J by 5 bases, with 25 bases between the two germline ends. Germline lookup yields CDR1 ENHRY and CDR2 SYGVKD. The length of the CDR3 is 16 residues. This chain's CDR3 is CALGAGAGVANNEQFF. CDR3 coding DNA: TGTGCCCTTGGAGCCGGGGCAGGGGTGGCGAACAATGAGCAGTTCTTC.